These T cell receptor beta chains were read from a single sample in a study of blood T cells in healthy people across ages. MiXCR was run by TCRdb on the 5' RACE reads, yielding one entry per CDR3 protein. Of 1 million to 1.2 million distinct CDR3 sequences in the sample, roughly two fifths are singletons; the top ten hold roughly 14%. The sample consisted of blood. These receptors were taken from a man younger than 35 in good health. Both conserved end residues are part of each CDR3. A D gene is named only where the DNA matches it firmly. For some rows the clone size is stated as once, few or many, or as a class when expanded; others skip it.

d_gene: -; abundance: few; v_gene: TRBV29-1; j_gene: TRBJ1-1; CDR3nt: TGCAGCGTTGAAGGGCAGGTTGTGAACACTGAAGCTTTCTTT; CDR3aa: CSVEGQVVNTEAFF
d_gene: -; abundance: few; v_gene: TRBV7-9; j_gene: TRBJ1-6; CDR3nt: TGTGCCAGCAGCTTAACGGAATGGAGATCACCCCTCCACTTT; CDR3aa: CASSLTEWRSPLHF
d_gene: TRBD2; abundance: few; v_gene: TRBV12-3/TRBV12-4; j_gene: TRBJ2-5; CDR3nt: TGTGCCAGCAGTCCTCGGACTAGCGGGGGGGTCTACAATGAGCAGTACTTC; CDR3aa: CASSPRTSGGVYNEQYF
d_gene: -; abundance: -; v_gene: TRBV11-1; j_gene: TRBJ2-5; CDR3nt: TGTGCCAGCAGCTTAGGGACACCTGACGCCGAGACCCAGTACTTC; CDR3aa: CASSLGTPDAETQYF
d_gene: -; abundance: -; v_gene: TRBV2; j_gene: TRBJ2-7; CDR3nt: TGTGCCAGCAATAAGGGCACCTACGAGCAGTACTTC; CDR3aa: CASNKGTYEQYF
d_gene: TRBD2; abundance: few; v_gene: TRBV11-2; j_gene: TRBJ2-1; CDR3nt: TGTGCCAGCAGCTCAGCCGGCGGGGGTTCCTACAATGAGCAGTTCTTC; CDR3aa: CASSSAGGGSYNEQFF
d_gene: TRBD1; abundance: -; v_gene: TRBV7-2; j_gene: TRBJ1-5; CDR3nt: TGTGCCAGCAGCCAGGGACAGGGGGCATATCAGCCCCAGCATTTT; CDR3aa: CASSQGQGAYQPQHF
d_gene: -; abundance: -; v_gene: TRBV12-3/TRBV12-4; j_gene: TRBJ2-3; CDR3nt: TGTGCCAGCCTAAGGGAAGGGGCCGGTACACACACAGATACGCAGTATTTT; CDR3aa: CASLREGAGTHTDTQYF
d_gene: TRBD1; abundance: -; v_gene: TRBV9; j_gene: TRBJ1-2; CDR3nt: TGTGCCAGCAGCCTCACAGAGGCAGGGGGAAACTATGGCTACACCTTC; CDR3aa: CASSLTEAGGNYGYTF
d_gene: -; abundance: -; v_gene: TRBV5-1; j_gene: TRBJ2-1; CDR3nt: TGCGCCAGCAGCCAGGGGTTCGATGAGCAGTTCTTC; CDR3aa: CASSQGFDEQFF
d_gene: TRBD1; abundance: -; v_gene: TRBV27; j_gene: TRBJ2-3; CDR3nt: TGTGCCAGCAGTTTAATCGGACAGGGGGCCGCAGATACGCAGTATTTT; CDR3aa: CASSLIGQGAADTQYF
d_gene: -; abundance: few; v_gene: TRBV15; j_gene: TRBJ1-2; CDR3nt: TGTGCCACCAGAGAGTCTCTCACCCAACCCTACACCTTC; CDR3aa: CATRESLTQPYTF
d_gene: -; abundance: few; v_gene: TRBV12-3/TRBV12-4; j_gene: TRBJ1-1; CDR3nt: TGTGCCAGCAGCCCGGGGCCCGGGAGTGAAGCTTTCTTT; CDR3aa: CASSPGPGSEAFF
d_gene: TRBD1; abundance: few; v_gene: TRBV5-1; j_gene: TRBJ1-6; CDR3nt: TGCGCCAGCAGCTTGCGGGACAGCAGTTCACCCCTCCACTTT; CDR3aa: CASSLRDSSSPLHF
d_gene: -; abundance: few; v_gene: TRBV6-1; j_gene: TRBJ1-2; CDR3nt: TGTGCCAGCAGTGATCTTATAAGGGGAGGTTGGGACTATGGCTACACCTTC; CDR3aa: CASSDLIRGGWDYGYTF
d_gene: -; abundance: -; v_gene: TRBV27; j_gene: TRBJ2-5; CDR3nt: TGTGCCAGCAGACACGACAGGATACGGGAGACCCAGTACTTC; CDR3aa: CASRHDRIRETQYF
d_gene: TRBD1; abundance: few; v_gene: TRBV28; j_gene: TRBJ2-6; CDR3nt: TGTGCCAGCAGTGTCCGGGACAGCGAGTCCTCTGGGGCCAACGTCCTGACTTTC; CDR3aa: CASSVRDSESSGANVLTF
d_gene: -; abundance: -; v_gene: TRBV20-1; j_gene: TRBJ2-7; CDR3nt: TGCGGTGCTAGAGATCCGAGCGCAGGCGGGACCTACGAGCAGTACTTC; CDR3aa: CGARDPSAGGTYEQYF
d_gene: -; abundance: -; v_gene: TRBV7-9; j_gene: TRBJ1-2; CDR3nt: TGTGCCAGCAGCTTAACATCGACAGCGGACAGACTAAACTATGGCTACACCTTC; CDR3aa: CASSLTSTADRLNYGYTF
d_gene: TRBD1; abundance: -; v_gene: TRBV20-1; j_gene: TRBJ2-7; CDR3nt: TGCAGTGCACTTCCGGGGACAGGGGACTCCTACGAGCAGTACTTC; CDR3aa: CSALPGTGDSYEQYF
d_gene: TRBD1; abundance: few; v_gene: TRBV29-1; j_gene: TRBJ2-3; CDR3nt: TGCAGCGTTGGACCTCGACAGGGAGCCACAGATACGCAGTATTTT; CDR3aa: CSVGPRQGATDTQYF
d_gene: -; abundance: -; v_gene: TRBV28; j_gene: TRBJ1-5; CDR3nt: TGTGCCAGCAGTTTTCTCCTGCAGCCCCAGCATTTT; CDR3aa: CASSFLLQPQHF
d_gene: TRBD1; abundance: -; v_gene: TRBV3-1; j_gene: TRBJ2-2; CDR3nt: TGTGCCAGCAGCCAGGGGACAGGGGCGGAGGCCGGGGAGCTGTTTTTT; CDR3aa: CASSQGTGAEAGELFF
d_gene: -; abundance: -; v_gene: TRBV27; j_gene: TRBJ2-3; CDR3nt: TGTGCCAGCAGTTTAGGAGGGGCACATGATACGCAGTATTTT; CDR3aa: CASSLGGAHDTQYF